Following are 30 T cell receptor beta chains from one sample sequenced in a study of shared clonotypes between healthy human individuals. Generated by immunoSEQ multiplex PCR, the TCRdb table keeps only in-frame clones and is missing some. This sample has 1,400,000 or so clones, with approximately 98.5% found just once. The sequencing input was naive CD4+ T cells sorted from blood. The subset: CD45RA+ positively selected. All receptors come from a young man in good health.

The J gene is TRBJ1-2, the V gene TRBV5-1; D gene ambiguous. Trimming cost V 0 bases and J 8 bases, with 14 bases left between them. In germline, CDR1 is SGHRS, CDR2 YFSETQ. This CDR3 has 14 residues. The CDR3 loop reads CASSLDHPRGGYTF. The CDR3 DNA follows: TGCGCCAGCAGCTTGGACCACCCTCGCGGGGGCTACACCTTC.

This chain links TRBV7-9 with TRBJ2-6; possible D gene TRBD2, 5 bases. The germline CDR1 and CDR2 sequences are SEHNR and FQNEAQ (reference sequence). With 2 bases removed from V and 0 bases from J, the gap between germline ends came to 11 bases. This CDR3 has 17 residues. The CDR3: CASSLSGRDSGANVLTF. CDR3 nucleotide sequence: TGTGCCAGCAGCTTATCCGGACGGGACTCTGGGGCCAACGTCCTGACTTTC.

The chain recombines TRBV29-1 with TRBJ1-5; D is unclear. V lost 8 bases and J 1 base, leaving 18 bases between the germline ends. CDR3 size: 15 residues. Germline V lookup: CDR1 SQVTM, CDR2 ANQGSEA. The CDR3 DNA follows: TGCAGCTTTCCTCCCGCTTTGGCCAGCAATCAGCCCCAGCATTTT. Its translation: CSFPPALASNQPQHF.

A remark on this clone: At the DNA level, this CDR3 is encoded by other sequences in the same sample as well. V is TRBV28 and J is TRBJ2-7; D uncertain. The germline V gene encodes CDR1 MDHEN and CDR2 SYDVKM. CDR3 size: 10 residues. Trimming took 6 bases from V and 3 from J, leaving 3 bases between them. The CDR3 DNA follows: TGTGCCAGCAGAAACTACGAGCAGTACTTC. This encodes CASRNYEQYF.

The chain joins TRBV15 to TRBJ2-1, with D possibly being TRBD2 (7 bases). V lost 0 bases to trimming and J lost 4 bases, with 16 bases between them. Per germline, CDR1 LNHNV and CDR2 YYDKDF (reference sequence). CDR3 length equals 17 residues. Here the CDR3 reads CATSRDLGGEYYNEQFF. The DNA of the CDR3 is TGTGCCACCAGCAGAGATCTAGGGGGGGAATATTACAATGAGCAGTTCTTC.

CDR3 sequence (DNA): TGCGCCAGCAGCCAAGAATGGCTACCTAGGTGGGCCGGGGAGCTGTTTTTT. This encodes CASSQEWLPRWAGELFF. This chain connects TRBV4-3 to TRBJ2-2, with unresolved D. The CDR3 contains 17 residues. The V end lost 0 bases, the J end lost 6 bases, and 17 bases lay between the germline ends. Germline assignment: CDR1 LGHNA and CDR2 YSLEER.

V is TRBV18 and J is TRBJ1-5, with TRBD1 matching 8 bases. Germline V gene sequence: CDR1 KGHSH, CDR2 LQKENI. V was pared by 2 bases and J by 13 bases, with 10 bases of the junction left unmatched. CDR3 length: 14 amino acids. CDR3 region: CASSPTTGANLQHF. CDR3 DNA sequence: TGTGCCAGCTCACCAACGACAGGGGCTAATCTTCAGCATTTT.

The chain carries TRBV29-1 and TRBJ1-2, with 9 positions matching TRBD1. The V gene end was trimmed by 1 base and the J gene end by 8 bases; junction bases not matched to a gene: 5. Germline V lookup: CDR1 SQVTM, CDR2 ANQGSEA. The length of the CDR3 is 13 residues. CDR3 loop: CSVEAGTGLGYTF. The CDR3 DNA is TGCAGCGTTGAAGCCGGGACAGGGCTGGGCTACACCTTC.

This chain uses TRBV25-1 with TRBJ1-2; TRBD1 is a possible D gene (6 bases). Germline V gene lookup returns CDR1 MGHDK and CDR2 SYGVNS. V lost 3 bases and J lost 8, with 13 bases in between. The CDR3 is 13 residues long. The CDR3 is CASSDHRVGGYTF. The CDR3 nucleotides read TGTGCCAGCAGTGACCACAGGGTAGGAGGCTACACCTTC.

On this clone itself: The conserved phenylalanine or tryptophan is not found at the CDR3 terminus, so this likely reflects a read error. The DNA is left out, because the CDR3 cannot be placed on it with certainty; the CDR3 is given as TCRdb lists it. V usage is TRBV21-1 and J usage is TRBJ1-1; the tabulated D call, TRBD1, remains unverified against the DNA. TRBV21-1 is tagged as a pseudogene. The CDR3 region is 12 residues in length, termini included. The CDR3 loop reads CAGQFPGGTPPG.

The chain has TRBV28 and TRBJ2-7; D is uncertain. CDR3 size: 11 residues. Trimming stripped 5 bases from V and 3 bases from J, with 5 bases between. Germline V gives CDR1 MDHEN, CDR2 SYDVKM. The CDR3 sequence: CASSGNYEQYF. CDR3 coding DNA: TGTGCCAGCAGTGGGAACTACGAGCAGTACTTC.

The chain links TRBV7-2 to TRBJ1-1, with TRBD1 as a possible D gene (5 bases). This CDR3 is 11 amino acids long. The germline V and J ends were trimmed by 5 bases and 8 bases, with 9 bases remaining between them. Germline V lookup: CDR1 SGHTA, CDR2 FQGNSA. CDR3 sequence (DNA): TGTGCCAGCAGCCCAGACAGAGAAGCTTTCTTT. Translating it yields CASSPDREAFF.

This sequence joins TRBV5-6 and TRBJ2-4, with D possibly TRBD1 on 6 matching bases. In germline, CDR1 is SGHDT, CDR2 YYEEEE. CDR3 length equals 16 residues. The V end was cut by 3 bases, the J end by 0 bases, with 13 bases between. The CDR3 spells CASSSRTDRAKNIQYF. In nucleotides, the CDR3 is TGTGCCAGCAGCTCCCGGACAGACAGAGCCAAAAACATTCAGTACTTC.

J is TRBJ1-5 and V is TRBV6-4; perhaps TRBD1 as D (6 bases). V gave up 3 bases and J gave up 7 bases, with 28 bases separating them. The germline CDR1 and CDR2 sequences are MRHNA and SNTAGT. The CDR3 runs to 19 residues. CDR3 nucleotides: TGTGCCAGCAGTGAAGGCCTACTAAGACCCCTAACAGGGAGCCAGCCCCAGCATTTT. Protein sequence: CASSEGLLRPLTGSQPQHF.

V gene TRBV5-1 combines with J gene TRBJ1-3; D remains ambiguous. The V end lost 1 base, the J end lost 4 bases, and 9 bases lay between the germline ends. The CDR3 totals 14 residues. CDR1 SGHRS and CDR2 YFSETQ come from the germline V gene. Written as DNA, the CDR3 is TGCGCCAGCAGCTTGACAGTGCTCGGAAACACCATATATTTT. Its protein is CASSLTVLGNTIYF.

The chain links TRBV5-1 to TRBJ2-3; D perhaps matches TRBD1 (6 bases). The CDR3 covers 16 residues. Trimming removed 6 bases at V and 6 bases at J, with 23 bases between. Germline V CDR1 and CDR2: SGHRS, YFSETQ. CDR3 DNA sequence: TGCGCCAGCACTCCGACACCGGGGACATACTGGGATACGCAGTATTTT. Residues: CASTPTPGTYWDTQYF.

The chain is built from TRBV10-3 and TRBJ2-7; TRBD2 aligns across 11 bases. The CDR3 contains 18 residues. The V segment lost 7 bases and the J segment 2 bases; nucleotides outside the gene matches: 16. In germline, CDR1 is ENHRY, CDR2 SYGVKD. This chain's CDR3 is CAIISGLAGPQETYEQYF. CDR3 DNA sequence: TGTGCCATCATTTCAGGACTAGCGGGTCCTCAAGAAACCTACGAGCAGTACTTC.

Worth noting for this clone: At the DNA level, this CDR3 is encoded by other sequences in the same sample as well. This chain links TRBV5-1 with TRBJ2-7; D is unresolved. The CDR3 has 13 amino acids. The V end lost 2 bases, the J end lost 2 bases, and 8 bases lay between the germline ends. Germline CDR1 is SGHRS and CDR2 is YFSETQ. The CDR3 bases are TGCGCCAGCAGCTTTGGGCAGACCTACGAGCAGTACTTC. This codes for CASSFGQTYEQYF.

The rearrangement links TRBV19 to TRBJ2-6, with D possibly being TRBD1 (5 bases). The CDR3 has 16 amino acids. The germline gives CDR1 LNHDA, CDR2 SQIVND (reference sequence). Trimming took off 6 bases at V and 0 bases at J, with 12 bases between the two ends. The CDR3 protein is CASSLDTTSGANVLTF. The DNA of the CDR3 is TGTGCCAGTAGCCTGGACACCACCTCTGGGGCCAACGTCCTGACTTTC.

DNA for the CDR3: TGTGCCAGCAGCAGCTCTCTCGTCGGAGTTGGCGAGCAGTTCTTC. Translated, it gives CASSSSLVGVGEQFF. The chain employs TRBV7-3 and TRBJ2-1; no definite D call. Trimming took 5 bases from V and 10 from J, leaving 21 bases between them. Germline CDR1 is SGHTA and CDR2 is FQGTGA. The CDR3 is 15 amino acids.

CDR3 sequence reads: CAWRRLAAQETQYF. The CDR3 coding sequence is TGTGCCTGGCGTAGACTAGCGGCCCAAGAGACCCAGTACTTC. This rearrangement joins TRBV30 to TRBJ2-5, with 9 bases aligning to TRBD2. Germline V CDR1 and CDR2: GTSNPN, SVGIG (reference sequence). The CDR3 consists of 14 residues. V dropped 5 bases and J dropped 1; count of bases not matched to a gene: 5. Full variable domain (outside the CDR3, taken from reference TRBV30 and TRBJ2-5): SQTIHQWPATLVQPVGSPLSLECTVEGTSNPNLYWYRQAAGRGLQLLFYSVGIGQISSEVPQNLSASRPQDRQFILSSKKLLLSDSGFYLCAWRRLAAQETQYFGPGTRLLVL.

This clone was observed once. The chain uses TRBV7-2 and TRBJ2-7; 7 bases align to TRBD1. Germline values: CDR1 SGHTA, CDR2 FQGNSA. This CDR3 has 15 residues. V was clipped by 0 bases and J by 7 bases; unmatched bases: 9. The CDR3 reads CASSLAEGARVEQYF. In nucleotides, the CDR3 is TGTGCCAGCAGCTTAGCCGAGGGGGCCAGAGTAGAGCAGTACTTC.

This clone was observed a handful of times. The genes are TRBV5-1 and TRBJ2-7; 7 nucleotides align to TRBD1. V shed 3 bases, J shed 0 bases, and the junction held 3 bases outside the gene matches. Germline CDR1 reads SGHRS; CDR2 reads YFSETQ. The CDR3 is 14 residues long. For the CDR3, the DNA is TGCGCCAGCAGCTCGACAGGGTTCTCCTACGAGCAGTACTTC. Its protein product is CASSSTGFSYEQYF.

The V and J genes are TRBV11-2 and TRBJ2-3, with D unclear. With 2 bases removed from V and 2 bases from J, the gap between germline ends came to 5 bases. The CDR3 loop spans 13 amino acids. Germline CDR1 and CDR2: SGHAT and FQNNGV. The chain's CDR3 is CASSLRATDTQYF. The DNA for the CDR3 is TGTGCCAGCAGCTTAAGGGCCACAGATACGCAGTATTTT.

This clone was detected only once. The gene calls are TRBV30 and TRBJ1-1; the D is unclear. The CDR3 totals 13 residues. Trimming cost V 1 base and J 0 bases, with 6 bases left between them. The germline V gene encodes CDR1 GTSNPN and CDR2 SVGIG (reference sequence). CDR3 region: CAWSATVNTEAFF. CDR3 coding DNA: TGTGCCTGGAGTGCGACCGTGAACACTGAAGCTTTCTTT.

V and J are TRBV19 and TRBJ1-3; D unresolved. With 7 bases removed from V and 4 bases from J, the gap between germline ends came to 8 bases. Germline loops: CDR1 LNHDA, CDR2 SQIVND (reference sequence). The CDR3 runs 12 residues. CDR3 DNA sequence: TGTGCCAGTAACTTTAACGGAAACACCATATATTTT. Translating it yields CASNFNGNTIYF.

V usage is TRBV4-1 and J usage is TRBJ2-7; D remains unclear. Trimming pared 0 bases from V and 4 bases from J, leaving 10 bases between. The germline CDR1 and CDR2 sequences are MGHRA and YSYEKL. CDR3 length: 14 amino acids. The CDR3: CASSQESSRYEQYF. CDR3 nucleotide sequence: TGCGCCAGCAGCCAAGAATCTTCTCGTTACGAGCAGTACTTC.

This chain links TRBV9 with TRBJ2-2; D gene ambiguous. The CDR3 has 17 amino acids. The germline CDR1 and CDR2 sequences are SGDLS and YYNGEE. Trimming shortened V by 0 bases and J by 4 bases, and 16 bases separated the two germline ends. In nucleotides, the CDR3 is TGTGCCAGCAGCGTAGGGTTGTCTACGTCCTCCACCGGGGAGCTGTTTTTT. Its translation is CASSVGLSTSSTGELFF.

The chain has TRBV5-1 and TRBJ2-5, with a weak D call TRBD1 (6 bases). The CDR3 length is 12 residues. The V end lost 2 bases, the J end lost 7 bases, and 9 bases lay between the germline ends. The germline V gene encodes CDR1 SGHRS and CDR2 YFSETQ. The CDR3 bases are TGCGCCAGCAGCTTTTTGACAGGGACCCAGTACTTC. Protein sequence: CASSFLTGTQYF.

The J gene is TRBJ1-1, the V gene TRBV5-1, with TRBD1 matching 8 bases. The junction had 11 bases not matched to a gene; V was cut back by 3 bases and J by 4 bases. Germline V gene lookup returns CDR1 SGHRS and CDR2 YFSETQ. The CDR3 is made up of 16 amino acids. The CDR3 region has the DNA TGCGCCAGCAGCTCGATAAGACAGGGGTTGGGCACTGAAGCTTTCTTT. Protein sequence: CASSSIRQGLGTEAFF.